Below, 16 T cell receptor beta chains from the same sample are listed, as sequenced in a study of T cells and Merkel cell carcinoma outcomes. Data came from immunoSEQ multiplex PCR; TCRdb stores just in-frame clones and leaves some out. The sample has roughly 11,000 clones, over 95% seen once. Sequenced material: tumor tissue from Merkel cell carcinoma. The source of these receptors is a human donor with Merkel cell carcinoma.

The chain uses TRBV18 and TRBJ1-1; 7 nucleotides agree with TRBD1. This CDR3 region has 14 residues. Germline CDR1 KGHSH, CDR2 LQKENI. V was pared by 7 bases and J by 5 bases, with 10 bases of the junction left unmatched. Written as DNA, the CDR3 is TGTGCCAGCTTACCGGGTCCAGGGGGTACTGAAGCTTTCTTT. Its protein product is CASLPGPGGTEAFF.

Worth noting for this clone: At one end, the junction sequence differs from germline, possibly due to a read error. CDR3 sequence (DNA): TGTGCCAACAGCCCAGGGGGTGCACGTTTAGCTAACTATGGCTACACCTTC. Its protein product is CANSPGGARLANYGYTF. The chain is built from TRBV5-4 and TRBJ1-2; TRBD1 matches at 7 bases. This CDR3 spans 17 amino acids. Per germline, CDR1 SGHNT and CDR2 YYREEE (reference sequence).

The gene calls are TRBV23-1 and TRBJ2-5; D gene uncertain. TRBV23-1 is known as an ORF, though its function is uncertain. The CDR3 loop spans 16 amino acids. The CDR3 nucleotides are TGCCCCTATTTCCCCGTTTTCGTGTCGTACCAAGAGACCCAGTACTTC. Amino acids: CPYFPVFVSYQETQYF.

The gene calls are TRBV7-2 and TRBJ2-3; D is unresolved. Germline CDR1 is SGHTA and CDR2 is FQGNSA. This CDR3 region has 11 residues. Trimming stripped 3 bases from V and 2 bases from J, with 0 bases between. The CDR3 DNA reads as TGTGCCAGCAGCTTCACAGATACGCAGTATTTT. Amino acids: CASSFTDTQYF.

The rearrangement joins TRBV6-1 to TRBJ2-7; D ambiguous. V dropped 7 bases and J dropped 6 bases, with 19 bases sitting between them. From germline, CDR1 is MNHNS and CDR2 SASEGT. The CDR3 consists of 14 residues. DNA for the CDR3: TGTGCCAGCAAGCCAAGCCCTAAGGGCTCCGAGCAGTACTTC. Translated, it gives CASKPSPKGSEQYF.

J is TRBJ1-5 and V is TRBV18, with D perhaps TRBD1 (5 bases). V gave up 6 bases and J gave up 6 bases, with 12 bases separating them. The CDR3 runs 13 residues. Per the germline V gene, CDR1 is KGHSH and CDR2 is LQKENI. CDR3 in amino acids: CASSKGEAQPQHF. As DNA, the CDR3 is TGTGCCAGCTCTAAAGGGGAGGCTCAGCCCCAGCATTTT.

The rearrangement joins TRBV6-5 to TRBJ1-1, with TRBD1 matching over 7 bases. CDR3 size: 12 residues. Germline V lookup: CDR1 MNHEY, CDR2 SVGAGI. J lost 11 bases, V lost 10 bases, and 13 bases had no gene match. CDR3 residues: CATGTAGRDAFF. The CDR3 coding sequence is TGTGCCACTGGGACAGCTGGCAGGGATGCTTTCTTT.

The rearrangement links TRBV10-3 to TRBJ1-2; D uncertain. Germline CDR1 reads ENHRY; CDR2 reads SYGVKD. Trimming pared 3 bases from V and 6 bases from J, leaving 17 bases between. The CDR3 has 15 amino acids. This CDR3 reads CAISDIAGEDNGYTF. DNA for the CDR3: TGTGCCATCAGTGATATAGCAGGAGAGGATAATGGCTACACCTTC.

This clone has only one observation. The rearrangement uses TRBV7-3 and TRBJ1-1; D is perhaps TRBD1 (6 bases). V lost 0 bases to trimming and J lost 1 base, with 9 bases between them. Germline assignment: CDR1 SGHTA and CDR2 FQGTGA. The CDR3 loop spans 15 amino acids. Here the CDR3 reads CASSLTGHPNTEAFF. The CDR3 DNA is TGTGCCAGCAGCTTAACGGGACACCCGAACACTGAAGCTTTCTTT. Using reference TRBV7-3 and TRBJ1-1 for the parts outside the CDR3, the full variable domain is GAGVSQTPSNKVTEKGKYVELRCDPISGHTALYWYRQSLGQGPEFLIYFQGTGAADDSGLPNDRFFAVRPEGSVSTLKIQRTERGDSAVYLCASSLTGHPNTEAFFGQGTRLTVV.

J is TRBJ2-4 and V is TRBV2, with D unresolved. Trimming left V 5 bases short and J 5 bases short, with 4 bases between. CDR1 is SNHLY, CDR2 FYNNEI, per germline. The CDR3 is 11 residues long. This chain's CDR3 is CASSIENIQYF. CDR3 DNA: TGTGCCAGCAGTATTGAAAACATTCAGTACTTC.

The CDR3 sequence: CASSLTLADTQYF. CDR3 nucleotide sequence: TGTGCCAGCAGCTTGACCTTGGCAGATACGCAGTATTTT. The chain combines TRBV11-2 with TRBJ2-3, with D uncertain. Trimming took off 3 bases at V and 4 bases at J, with 8 bases between the two ends. Germline V CDR1 and CDR2: SGHAT, FQNNGV. The CDR3 is 13 residues long.

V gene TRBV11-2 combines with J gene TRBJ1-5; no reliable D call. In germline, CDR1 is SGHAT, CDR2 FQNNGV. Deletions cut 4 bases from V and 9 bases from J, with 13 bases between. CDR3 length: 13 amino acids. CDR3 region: CASSSAGWGPQHF. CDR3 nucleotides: TGTGCCAGCAGCTCGGCCGGGTGGGGGCCCCAGCATTTT.

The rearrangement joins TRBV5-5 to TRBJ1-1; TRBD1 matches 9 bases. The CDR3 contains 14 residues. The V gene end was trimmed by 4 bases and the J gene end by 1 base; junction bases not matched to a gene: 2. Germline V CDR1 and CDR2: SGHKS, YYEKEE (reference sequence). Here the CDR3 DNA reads TGTGCCAGCAGCAGGGACAGGGCGAACACTGAAGCTTTCTTT. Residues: CASSRDRANTEAFF.

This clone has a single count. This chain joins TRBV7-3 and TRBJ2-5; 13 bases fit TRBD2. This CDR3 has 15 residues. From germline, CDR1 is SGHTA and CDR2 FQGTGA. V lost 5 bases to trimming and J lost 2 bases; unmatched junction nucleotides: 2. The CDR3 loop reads CASSRTSGRQETQYF. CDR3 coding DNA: TGTGCCAGCAGCAGGACTAGCGGGAGACAAGAGACCCAGTACTTC.

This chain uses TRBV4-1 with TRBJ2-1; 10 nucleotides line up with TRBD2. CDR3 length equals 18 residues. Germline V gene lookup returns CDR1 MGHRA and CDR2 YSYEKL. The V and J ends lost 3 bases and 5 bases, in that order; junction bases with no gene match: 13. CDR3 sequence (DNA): TGCGCCAGCAGCCACCTTAGAACGGGACTAGCGATCGACAATGAGCAGTTCTTC. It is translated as CASSHLRTGLAIDNEQFF.

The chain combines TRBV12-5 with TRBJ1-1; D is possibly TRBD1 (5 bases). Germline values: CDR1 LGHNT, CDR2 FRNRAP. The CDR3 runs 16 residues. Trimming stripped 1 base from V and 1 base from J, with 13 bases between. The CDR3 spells CASGLAIGTANTEAFF. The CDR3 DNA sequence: TGTGCTAGTGGTTTGGCCATCGGGACGGCGAACACTGAAGCTTTCTTT.